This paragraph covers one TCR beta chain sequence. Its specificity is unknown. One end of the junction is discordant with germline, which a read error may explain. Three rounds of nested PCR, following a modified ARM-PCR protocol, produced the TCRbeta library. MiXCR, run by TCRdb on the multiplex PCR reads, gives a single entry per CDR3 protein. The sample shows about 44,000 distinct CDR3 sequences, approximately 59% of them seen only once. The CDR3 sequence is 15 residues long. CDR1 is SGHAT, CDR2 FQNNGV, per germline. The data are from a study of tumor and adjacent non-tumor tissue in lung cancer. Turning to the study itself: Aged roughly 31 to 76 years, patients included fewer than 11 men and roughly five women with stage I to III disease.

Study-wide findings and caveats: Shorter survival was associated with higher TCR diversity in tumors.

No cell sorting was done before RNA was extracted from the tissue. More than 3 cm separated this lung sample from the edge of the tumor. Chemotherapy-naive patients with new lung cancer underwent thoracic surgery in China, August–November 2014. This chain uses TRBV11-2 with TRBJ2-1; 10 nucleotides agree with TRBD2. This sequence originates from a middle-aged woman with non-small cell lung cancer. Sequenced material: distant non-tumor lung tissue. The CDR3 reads CASSSLAGAYNGQFF. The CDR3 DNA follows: TGTGCCAGCAGCTCGCTAGCGGGGGCCTACAATGGGCAGTTCTTC.